The 3 T cell receptor beta chains below were found in one sample sequenced in a study of T cells after yellow fever vaccination. Each CDR3 protein is one row after TCRdb ran MiXCR on the 5' RACE reads. Among approximately 160,000 distinct CDR3 sequences listed, around 8.5% were seen once. The sequenced sample was CD8+ T cells sorted from PBMCs, obtained 45 days after the yellow fever booster vaccination. These receptors were taken from a man younger than 35 who received the YFV17D yellow fever vaccine.

The genes are TRBV7-9 and TRBJ2-3; D uncertain. Germline CDR1 reads SEHNR; CDR2 reads FQNEAQ (reference sequence). This CDR3 spans 16 amino acids. V shed 5 bases and J shed 0 bases, with 15 bases lying between them. The DNA of the CDR3 is TGTGCCAGCAGCGGCCCCCTCGAGAAGAGCACAGATACGCAGTATTTT. Encoded protein: CASSGPLEKSTDTQYF.

The chain is built from TRBV28 and TRBJ2-7, with unresolved D. The CDR3 runs 12 residues. The V gene lost 3 bases and the J gene lost 7 bases, with 10 bases spanning the gap. Per the germline V gene, CDR1 is MDHEN and CDR2 is SYDVKM. CDR3 residues: CASSFGRAEQYF. The CDR3 DNA reads TGTGCCAGCAGTTTTGGCCGAGCGGAGCAGTACTTC. The variable domain in full, with the rest retrieved from reference TRBV28 and TRBJ2-7, is DVKVTQSSRYLVKRTGEKVFLECVQDMDHENMFWYRQDPGLGLRLIYFSYDVKMKEKGDIPEGYSVSREKKERFSLILESASTNQTSMYLCASSFGRAEQYFGPGTRLTVT.

The chain employs TRBV7-9 and TRBJ1-1, with D possibly matching TRBD1 (6 bases). The V and J ends lost 1 base and 0 bases respectively, with 12 bases between them. CDR1 SEHNR and CDR2 FQNEAQ come from the germline V gene (reference sequence). This CDR3 spans 16 amino acids. The CDR3 spells CASSLGSGELNTEAFF. In nucleotides, the CDR3 is TGTGCCAGCAGCTTAGGATCAGGGGAGTTGAACACTGAAGCTTTCTTT.